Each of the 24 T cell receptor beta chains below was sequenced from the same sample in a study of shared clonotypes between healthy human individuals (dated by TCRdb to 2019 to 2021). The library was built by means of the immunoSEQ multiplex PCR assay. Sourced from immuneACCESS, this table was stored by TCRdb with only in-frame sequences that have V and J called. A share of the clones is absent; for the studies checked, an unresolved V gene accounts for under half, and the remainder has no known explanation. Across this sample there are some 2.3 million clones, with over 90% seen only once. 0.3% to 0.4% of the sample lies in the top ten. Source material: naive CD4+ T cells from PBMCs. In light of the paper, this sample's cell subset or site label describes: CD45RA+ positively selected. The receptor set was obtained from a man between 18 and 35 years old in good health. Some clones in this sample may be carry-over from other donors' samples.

The CDR3 loop reads CASSPPRGPGGNQPQHF. CDR3 nucleotides: TGTGCCAGCTCACCACCACGGGGCCCAGGTGGCAATCAGCCCCAGCATTTT. The chain links TRBV18 to TRBJ1-5; tentatively, D is TRBD1 (5 bases). CDR1 is KGHSH, CDR2 LQKENI, per germline. This CDR3 is 17 amino acids long. The ends were cut back, 0 bases at V and 2 bases at J, with 14 bases in the middle.

DNA of the CDR3: TGTGCCAGCAGGTGGACTATCTCCTACGAGCAGTACTTC. Translating gives CASRWTISYEQYF. The chain combines TRBV2 with TRBJ2-7; tentatively, D is TRBD2 (6 bases). Trimming shortened V by 6 bases and J by 0 bases, and 9 bases separated the two germline ends. The CDR3 totals 13 residues. Germline assignment: CDR1 SNHLY and CDR2 FYNNEI.

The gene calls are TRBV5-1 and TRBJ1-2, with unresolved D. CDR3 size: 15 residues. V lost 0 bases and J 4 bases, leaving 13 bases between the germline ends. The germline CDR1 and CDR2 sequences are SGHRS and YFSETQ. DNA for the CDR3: TGCGCCAGCAGCTTGGATGGTGATCGCGCCTATGGCTACACCTTC. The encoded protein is CASSLDGDRAYGYTF.

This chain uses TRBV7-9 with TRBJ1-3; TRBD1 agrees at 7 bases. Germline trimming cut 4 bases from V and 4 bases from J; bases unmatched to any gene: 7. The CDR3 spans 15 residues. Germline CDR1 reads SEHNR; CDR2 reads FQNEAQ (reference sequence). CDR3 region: CASSSDREGGNTIYF. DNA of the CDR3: TGTGCCAGCAGCTCCGACAGGGAGGGAGGAAACACCATATATTTT. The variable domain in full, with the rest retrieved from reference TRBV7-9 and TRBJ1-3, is DTGVSQNPRHKITKRGQNVTFRCDPISEHNRLYWYRQTLGQGPEFLTYFQNEAQLEKSRLLSDRFSAERPKGSFSTLEIQRTEQGDSAMYLCASSSDREGGNTIYFGEGSWLTVV.

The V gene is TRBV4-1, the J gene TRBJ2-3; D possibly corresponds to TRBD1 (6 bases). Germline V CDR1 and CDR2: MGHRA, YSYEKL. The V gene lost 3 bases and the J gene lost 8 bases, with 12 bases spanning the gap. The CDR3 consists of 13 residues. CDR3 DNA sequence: TGCGCCAGCAGCCAGATGGGGGCCGGTACGCAGTATTTT. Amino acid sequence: CASSQMGAGTQYF.

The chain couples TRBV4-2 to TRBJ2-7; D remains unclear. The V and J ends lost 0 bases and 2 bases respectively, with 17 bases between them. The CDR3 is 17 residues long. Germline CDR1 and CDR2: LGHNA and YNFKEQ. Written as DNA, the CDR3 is TGTGCCAGCAGCCAAGAGCGTATTGGCGGATACCCCTACGAGCAGTACTTC. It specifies CASSQERIGGYPYEQYF.

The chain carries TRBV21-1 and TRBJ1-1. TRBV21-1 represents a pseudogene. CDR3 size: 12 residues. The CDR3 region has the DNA TGTGCCAGCAGCCGGGGGGGCCTTGAAGCTTTCTTT. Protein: CASSRGGLEAFF.

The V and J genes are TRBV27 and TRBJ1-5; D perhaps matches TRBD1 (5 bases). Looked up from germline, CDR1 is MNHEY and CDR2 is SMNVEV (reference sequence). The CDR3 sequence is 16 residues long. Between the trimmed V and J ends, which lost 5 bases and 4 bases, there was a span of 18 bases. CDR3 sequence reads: CASSPMAGRINQPQHF. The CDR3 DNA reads TGTGCCAGCAGTCCCATGGCAGGGAGGATTAATCAGCCCCAGCATTTT.

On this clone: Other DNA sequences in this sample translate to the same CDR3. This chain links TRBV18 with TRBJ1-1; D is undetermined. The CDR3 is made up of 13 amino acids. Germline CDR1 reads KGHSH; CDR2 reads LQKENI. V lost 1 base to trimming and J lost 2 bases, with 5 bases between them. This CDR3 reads CASSPRGNTEAFF. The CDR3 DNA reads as TGTGCCAGCTCACCACGGGGTAACACTGAAGCTTTCTTT. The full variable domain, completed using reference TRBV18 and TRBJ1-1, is NAGVMQNPRHLVRRRGQEARLRCSPMKGHSHVYWYRQLPEEGLKFMVYLQKENIIDESGMPKERFSAEFPKEGPSILRIQQVVRGDSAAYFCASSPRGNTEAFFGQGTRLTVV.

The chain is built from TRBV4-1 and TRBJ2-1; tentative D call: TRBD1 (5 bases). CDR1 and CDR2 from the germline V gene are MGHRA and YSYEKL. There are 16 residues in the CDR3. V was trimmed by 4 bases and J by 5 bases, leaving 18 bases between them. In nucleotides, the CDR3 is TGCGCCAGCAGCCCCGGGCGTATTGGGGCGGACAATGAGCAGTTCTTC. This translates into CASSPGRIGADNEQFF.

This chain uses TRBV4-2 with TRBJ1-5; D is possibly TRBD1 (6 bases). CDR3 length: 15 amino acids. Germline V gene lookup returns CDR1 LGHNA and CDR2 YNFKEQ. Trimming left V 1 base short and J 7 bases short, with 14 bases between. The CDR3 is CASSQVRGFGQPQHF. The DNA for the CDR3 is TGTGCCAGCAGCCAAGTCAGGGGATTCGGGCAGCCCCAGCATTTT.

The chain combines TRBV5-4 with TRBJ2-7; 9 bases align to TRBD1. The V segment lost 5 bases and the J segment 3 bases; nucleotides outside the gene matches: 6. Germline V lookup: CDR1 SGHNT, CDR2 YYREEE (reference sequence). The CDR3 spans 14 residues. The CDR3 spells CASRQTGGGYEQYF. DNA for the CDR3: TGTGCCAGCAGACAAACAGGGGGCGGCTACGAGCAGTACTTC.

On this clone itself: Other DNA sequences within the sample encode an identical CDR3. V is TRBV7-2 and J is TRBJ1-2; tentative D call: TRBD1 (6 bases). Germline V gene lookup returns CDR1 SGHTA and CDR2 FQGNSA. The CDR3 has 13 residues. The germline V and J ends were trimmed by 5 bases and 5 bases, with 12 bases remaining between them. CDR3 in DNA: TGTGCCAGCAGCCTTGGACAGTTTTATGGCTACACCTTC. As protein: CASSLGQFYGYTF.

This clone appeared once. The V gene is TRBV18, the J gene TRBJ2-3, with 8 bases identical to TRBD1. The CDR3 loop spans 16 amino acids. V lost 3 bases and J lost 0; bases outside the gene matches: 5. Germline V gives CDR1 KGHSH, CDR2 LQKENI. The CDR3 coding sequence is TGTGCCAGCTCACCGGGCGACAGGGGAAGCACAGATACGCAGTATTTT. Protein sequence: CASSPGDRGSTDTQYF. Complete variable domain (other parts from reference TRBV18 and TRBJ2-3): NAGVMQNPRHLVRRRGQEARLRCSPMKGHSHVYWYRQLPEEGLKFMVYLQKENIIDESGMPKERFSAEFPKEGPSILRIQQVVRGDSAAYFCASSPGDRGSTDTQYFGPGTRLTVL.

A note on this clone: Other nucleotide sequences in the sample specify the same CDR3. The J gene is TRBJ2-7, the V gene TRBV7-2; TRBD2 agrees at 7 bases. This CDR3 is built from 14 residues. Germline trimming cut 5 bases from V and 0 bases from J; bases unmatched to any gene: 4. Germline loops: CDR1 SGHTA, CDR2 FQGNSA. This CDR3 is CASSPSGSSYEQYF. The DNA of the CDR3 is TGTGCCAGCAGCCCTAGCGGATCCTCCTACGAGCAGTACTTC.

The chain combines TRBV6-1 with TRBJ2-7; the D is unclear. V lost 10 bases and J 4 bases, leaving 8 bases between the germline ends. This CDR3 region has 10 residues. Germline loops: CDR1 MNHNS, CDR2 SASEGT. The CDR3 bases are TGTGCCATTGAGGCGTACGAGCAGTACTTC. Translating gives CAIEAYEQYF.

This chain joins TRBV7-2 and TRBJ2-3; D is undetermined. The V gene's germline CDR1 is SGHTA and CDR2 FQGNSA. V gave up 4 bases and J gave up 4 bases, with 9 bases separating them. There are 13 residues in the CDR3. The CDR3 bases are TGTGCCAGCAGCTCTAACAGAGCAGATACGCAGTATTTT. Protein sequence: CASSSNRADTQYF.

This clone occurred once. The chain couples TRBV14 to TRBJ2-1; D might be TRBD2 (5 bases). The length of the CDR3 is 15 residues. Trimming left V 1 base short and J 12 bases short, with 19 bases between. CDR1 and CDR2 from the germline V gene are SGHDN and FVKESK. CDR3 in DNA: TGTGCCAGCAGCCAAGCGGGGTCGACCGCCCTGCGGCAGTTCTTC. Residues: CASSQAGSTALRQFF.

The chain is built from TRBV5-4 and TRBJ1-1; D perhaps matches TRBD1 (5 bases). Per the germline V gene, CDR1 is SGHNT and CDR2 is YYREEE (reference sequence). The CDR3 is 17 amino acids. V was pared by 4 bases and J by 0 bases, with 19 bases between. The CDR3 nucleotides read TGTGCCAGCAGCCCGGGGCCAGGGACGGAAATGAACACTGAAGCTTTCTTT. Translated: CASSPGPGTEMNTEAFF.

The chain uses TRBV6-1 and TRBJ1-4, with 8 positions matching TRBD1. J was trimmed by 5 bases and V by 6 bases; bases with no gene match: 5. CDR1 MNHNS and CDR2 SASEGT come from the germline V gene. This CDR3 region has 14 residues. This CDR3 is CASRRDRINEKLFF. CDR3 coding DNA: TGTGCCAGCAGACGGGACAGGATAAATGAAAAACTGTTTTTT.

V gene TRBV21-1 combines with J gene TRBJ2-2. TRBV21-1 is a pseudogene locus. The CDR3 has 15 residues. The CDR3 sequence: CASSRGSAGTGELFF. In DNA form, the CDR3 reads TGTGCCAGCAGCAGGGGTTCAGCCGGCACCGGGGAGCTGTTTTTT.

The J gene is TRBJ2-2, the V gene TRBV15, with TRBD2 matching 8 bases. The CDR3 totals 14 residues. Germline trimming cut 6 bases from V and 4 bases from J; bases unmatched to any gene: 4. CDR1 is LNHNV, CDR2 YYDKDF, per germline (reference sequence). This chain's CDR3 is CATRRAGGTGELFF. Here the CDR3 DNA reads TGTGCCACCAGAAGGGCGGGAGGCACCGGGGAGCTGTTTTTT. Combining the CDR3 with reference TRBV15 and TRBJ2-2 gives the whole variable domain DAMVIQNPRYQVTQFGKPVTLSCSQTLNHNVMYWYQQKSSQAPKLLFHYYDKDFNNEADTPDNFQSRRPNTSFCFLDIRSPGLGDTAMYLCATRRAGGTGELFFGEGSRLTVL.

CDR3 loop: CASSFPGGAAFF. CDR3 in DNA: TGCGCCAGCAGTTTCCCGGGAGGGGCGGCTTTCTTT. This chain joins TRBV10-1 and TRBJ1-1, with a tentative D call TRBD1 (5 bases). CDR1 is WNHNN and CDR2 is SYGVQD in the germline V gene (reference sequence). V shed 5 bases and J shed 11 bases, with 15 bases lying between them. The length of the CDR3 is 12 residues.

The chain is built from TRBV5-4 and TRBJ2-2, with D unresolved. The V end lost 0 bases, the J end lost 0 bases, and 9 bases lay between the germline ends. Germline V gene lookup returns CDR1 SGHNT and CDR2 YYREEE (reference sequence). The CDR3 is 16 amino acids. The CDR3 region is CASSLEPDTNTGELFF. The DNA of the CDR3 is TGTGCCAGCAGCTTGGAGCCGGATACGAACACCGGGGAGCTGTTTTTT.